Presented here are 27 T cell receptor beta chains from one specimen sequenced in a study of blood T cell repertoires in COVID-19. Measured with immunoSEQ multiplex PCR; TCRdb has only the in-frame clones, and not every one. The sample holds 270,000 or so clones, roughly 83% seen once. Specimen: peripheral blood. The receptors originated from a human donor with COVID-19, enrolled during active disease. The donor label of this sample is uncertain.

The J gene is TRBJ2-2, the V gene TRBV7-2, with 9 bases fitting TRBD2. The length of the CDR3 is 15 residues. V shed 6 bases, J shed 1 base, and the junction held 3 bases outside the gene matches. Germline V gene sequence: CDR1 SGHTA, CDR2 FQGNSA. CDR3 protein: CASSSSGMNTGELFF. The CDR3, as DNA: TGTGCCAGCAGTTCTAGCGGGATGAACACCGGGGAGCTGTTTTTT.

Here the CDR3 DNA reads TGTGCCAGCAGCGTAGCGGGACAGAGCTACACTGAAGCTTTCTTT. It translates to CASSVAGQSYTEAFF. The chain uses TRBV9 and TRBJ1-1; 7 positions agree with TRBD1. This CDR3 comprises 15 residues. Germline assignment: CDR1 SGDLS and CDR2 YYNGEE. The V gene end was trimmed by 0 bases and the J gene end by 3 bases; junction bases not matched to a gene: 5.

The chain has TRBV5-1 and TRBJ1-3, with D unresolved. The CDR3 is 16 amino acids. The germline CDR1 and CDR2 sequences are SGHRS and YFSETQ. Trimming took 4 bases from V and 0 from J, leaving 14 bases between them. CDR3 in amino acids: CASSDAPGSSGNTIYF. The CDR3 bases are TGCGCCAGCAGCGATGCGCCGGGGAGCTCTGGAAACACCATATATTTT.

The chain employs TRBV12-3 or TRBV12-4 and TRBJ2-1; TRBD2 matches 7 bases. CDR3 length equals 12 residues. V shed 6 bases, J shed 13 bases, and the junction held 9 bases outside the gene matches. CDR3 DNA sequence: TGTGCCAGCAGAGGACTAGGGGACGATCAGTTCTTC. It translates to CASRGLGDDQFF.

V and J are TRBV29-1 and TRBJ2-4; TRBD2 matches 7 bases. This CDR3 spans 13 amino acids. The V gene end was trimmed by 3 bases and the J gene end by 6 bases; junction bases not matched to a gene: 5. Germline CDR1 and CDR2: SQVTM and ANQGSEA. DNA of the CDR3: TGCAGCGTTGAGTTCGGCGGGAGAAACATTCAGTACTTC. It yields the protein CSVEFGGRNIQYF. The full variable domain, rest sourced from reference TRBV29-1 and TRBJ2-4, is SAVISQKPSRDICQRGTSLTIQCQVDSQVTMMFWYRQQPGQSLTLIATANQGSEATYESGFVIDKFPISRPNLTFSTLTVSNMSPEDSSIYLCSVEFGGRNIQYFGAGTRLSVL.

Concerning this clone itself: The sample has other DNA sequences that encode this CDR3 too. This chain connects TRBV7-2 to TRBJ2-7; 11 bases are shared with TRBD2. CDR1 and CDR2 (germline): SGHTA, FQGNSA. V lost 5 bases to trimming and J lost 1 base; unmatched junction nucleotides: 1. CDR3 length equals 14 residues. As DNA, the CDR3 is TGTGCCAGCAGCACTAGCGGGAGTTCCTACGAGCAGTACTTC. Translating it yields CASSTSGSSYEQYF.

This sequence joins TRBV10-1 and TRBJ2-7; D is uncertain. Looked up from germline, CDR1 is WNHNN and CDR2 is SYGVQD (reference sequence). V was pared by 2 bases and J by 3 bases, with 14 bases between. This CDR3 region has 15 residues. CDR3 in DNA: TGCGCCAGCAGTGAGCCCGGTGCCTTATTCTACGAGCAGTACTTC. This translates into CASSEPGALFYEQYF.

The V gene is TRBV7-9, the J gene TRBJ2-7, with no clear D. Germline V lookup: CDR1 SEHNR, CDR2 FQNEAQ (reference sequence). Trimming cost V 4 bases and J 6 bases, with 13 bases left between them. The CDR3 has 13 amino acids. CDR3 region: CASSSPEAREQYF. In nucleotides, the CDR3 is TGTGCCAGCAGCTCCCCCGAGGCCCGCGAGCAGTACTTC.

This clone was seen only once. This sequence joins TRBV18 and TRBJ1-1; no clear D gene. Germline CDR1 reads KGHSH; CDR2 reads LQKENI. V was shortened by 3 bases and J by 0 bases, with 11 bases between the two germline ends. The CDR3 sequence is 15 residues long. The CDR3 DNA is TGTGCCAGCTCACCGCCTGTCAGATTGAACACTGAAGCTTTCTTT. Translation gives CASSPPVRLNTEAFF.

This chain joins TRBV12-2 and TRBJ2-2; the D call of TRBD2 is as the table states it, not checked on the DNA. TRBV12-2 is listed as a pseudogene. CDR3 length: 17 residues. The CDR3 spells CASRFVSGSPNTGELFF. The CDR3 region has the DNA TGTGCAAGTCGCTTCGTTAGCGGGAGCCCGAACACCGGGGAGCTGTTTTTT.

This clone was recorded only once. CDR3 sequence (DNA): TGCAGCGTTGTTTCGCTGGGACTAGCGGGAGGCAGTGGAGATACGCAGTATTTT. Amino acid sequence: CSVVSLGLAGGSGDTQYF. The chain combines TRBV29-1 with TRBJ2-3; 15 nucleotides match TRBD2. The CDR3 is 18 residues long. Looked up from germline, CDR1 is SQVTM and CDR2 is ANQGSEA. V was pared by 4 bases and J by 5 bases, with 13 bases of the junction left unmatched.

The chain has TRBV6-6 and TRBJ2-3, with TRBD2 matching 9 bases. The CDR3 is made up of 15 amino acids. J was trimmed by 3 bases and V by 0 bases; bases with no gene match: 1. Per the germline V gene, CDR1 is MNHNY and CDR2 is SVGAGI (reference sequence). The CDR3 reads CASSYSSGRTDTQYF. CDR3 in DNA: TGTGCCAGCAGTTACTCTAGCGGGAGAACAGATACGCAGTATTTT.

The CDR3 loop reads CASSPPGRENQPQHF. As DNA, the CDR3 is TGTGCCAGCTCACCACCGGGCAGGGAAAATCAGCCCCAGCATTTT. This chain joins TRBV18 and TRBJ1-5; D perhaps matches TRBD1 (5 bases). Germline CDR1 KGHSH, CDR2 LQKENI. The V and J ends lost 0 bases and 4 bases respectively, with 10 bases between them. The CDR3 runs to 15 residues.

This rearrangement joins TRBV9 to TRBJ2-5, with TRBD2 identical over 7 bases. V lost 0 bases to trimming and J lost 0 bases; unmatched junction nucleotides: 8. The CDR3 loop spans 17 amino acids. Germline assignment: CDR1 SGDLS and CDR2 YYNGEE. The CDR3 loop is CASSVGASGVYQETQYF. DNA for the CDR3: TGTGCCAGCAGCGTAGGGGCTAGCGGAGTGTACCAAGAGACCCAGTACTTC.

The V gene is TRBV19, the J gene TRBJ2-7; 7 nucleotides align to TRBD2. Trimming took 5 bases from V and 0 from J; bases not matched to a gene: 10. This CDR3 is built from 16 residues. CDR1 is LNHDA, CDR2 SQIVND, per germline (reference sequence). The CDR3 nucleotides read TGTGCCAGTAGTCGTTCCCCTGGCGGGAGCTCCTACGAGCAGTACTTC. This sequence encodes CASSRSPGGSSYEQYF.

The J gene is TRBJ2-2, the V gene TRBV18; D gene unclear. With 3 bases removed from V and 3 bases from J, the gap between germline ends came to 8 bases. The CDR3 contains 14 residues. CDR1 is KGHSH, CDR2 LQKENI, per germline. The CDR3 here is CASSPGQDTGELFF. The CDR3 bases are TGTGCCAGCTCACCGGGCCAGGACACCGGGGAGCTGTTTTTT.

The V call is TRBV4-3, the J call TRBJ1-1, with D possibly being TRBD1 (5 bases). The germline V gene encodes CDR1 LGHNA and CDR2 YSLEER. V was clipped by 0 bases and J by 1 base, with 9 bases between them. The CDR3 is 15 residues long. The CDR3 sequence is CASSQESRGNTEAFF. CDR3 DNA sequence: TGCGCCAGCAGCCAAGAATCTAGGGGGAACACTGAAGCTTTCTTT.

V gene TRBV6-2 or TRBV6-3 combines with J gene TRBJ1-1; possible D gene TRBD1, 5 bases. The germline CDR1 and CDR2 sequences are MNHEY and SVGEGT. V gave up 2 bases and J gave up 5 bases, with 15 bases separating them. The CDR3 consists of 15 residues. CDR3 in DNA: TGTGCCAGCAGTTACCTCCGGGGGTCCGGAACTGAAGCTTTCTTT. It is translated as CASSYLRGSGTEAFF.

J is TRBJ1-1 and V is TRBV3-1 (or the pseudogene TRBV3-2); 7 bases agree with TRBD1. CDR3 length: 15 residues. J lost 1 base, V lost 2 bases, and 4 bases had no gene match. Germline loops: CDR1 LGHDT, CDR2 YNNKEL (reference sequence). The CDR3 protein is CASSQRGQSNTEAFF. CDR3 sequence (DNA): TGTGCCAGCAGCCAAAGGGGACAGTCGAACACTGAAGCTTTCTTT.

The J gene is TRBJ2-7, the V gene TRBV4-3; the D is unclear. The CDR3 is 16 amino acids. Germline V gene sequence: CDR1 LGHNA, CDR2 YSLEER. Trimming left V 0 bases short and J 5 bases short, with 17 bases between. CDR3 nucleotide sequence: TGCGCCAGCAGCCAAGATCTCGTGGGCGTCAGGAACGAGCAGTACTTC. Amino acid sequence: CASSQDLVGVRNEQYF.

The V call is TRBV9, the J call TRBJ2-2; the match to TRBD2 covers 8 bases. J lost 2 bases, V lost 4 bases, and 16 bases had no gene match. Germline V gene lookup returns CDR1 SGDLS and CDR2 YYNGEE. The CDR3 extends over 19 amino acids. The DNA of the CDR3 is TGTGCCAGCAGCCCCCGACTGACGAGCGGGAGCCTAAACACCGGGGAGCTGTTTTTT. This translates into CASSPRLTSGSLNTGELFF.

V usage is TRBV5-6 and J usage is TRBJ1-6, with D maybe TRBD1 (6 bases). This CDR3 comprises 16 residues. V lost 7 bases and J 0 bases, leaving 14 bases between the germline ends. The germline V gene has CDR1 SGHDT and CDR2 YYEEEE. The CDR3 here is CASARGASSYNSPLHF. The CDR3 region has the DNA TGTGCCAGCGCCCGGGGGGCAAGCTCCTATAATTCACCCCTCCACTTT.

This rearrangement joins TRBV6-6 to TRBJ1-5, with D possibly TRBD1 on 6 matching bases. This CDR3 has 14 amino acids. Trimming cost V 6 bases and J 4 bases, with 13 bases left between them. The V gene's germline CDR1 is MNHNY and CDR2 SVGAGI (reference sequence). This CDR3 reads CASSADSLNQPQHF. The DNA for the CDR3 is TGTGCCAGCAGCGCGGACAGTCTTAATCAGCCCCAGCATTTT.

This clone has just one count. The chain combines TRBV6-5 with TRBJ1-2, with D possibly TRBD1 on 6 matching bases. With 3 bases removed from V and 6 bases from J, the gap between germline ends came to 17 bases. The CDR3 loop spans 15 amino acids. Germline CDR1 and CDR2: MNHEY and SVGAGI. The CDR3 region has the DNA TGTGCCAGCAGTTATTTCGGGCAGGGGATCGATGGCTACACCTTC. Translation gives CASSYFGQGIDGYTF.

This chain links TRBV29-1 with TRBJ1-5; 8 bases match TRBD1. Germline V gene data show CDR1 as SQVTM and CDR2 as ANQGSEA. This CDR3 is 16 amino acids long. The ends lost 4 bases at V and 3 bases at J; junction bases unmatched: 11. The CDR3 sequence: CSVAVVGTGVNQPQHF. In DNA, the CDR3 is TGCAGCGTTGCAGTAGTCGGGACAGGCGTCAATCAGCCCCAGCATTTT.

V and J are TRBV5-6 and TRBJ2-3, with 12 bases aligning to TRBD2. V trimming: 3 bases; J trimming: 6 bases; junction bases outside the gene matches: 8. The V gene's germline CDR1 is SGHDT and CDR2 YYEEEE. CDR3 length: 16 residues. The CDR3 loop is CASSSPTSGSIDTQYF. DNA of the CDR3: TGTGCCAGCAGCTCCCCGACTAGCGGGAGTATTGATACGCAGTATTTT.

This clone was recorded a few times. V gene TRBV28 combines with J gene TRBJ2-2; tentative D call: TRBD2 (5 bases). Trimming removed 7 bases at V and 1 base at J, with 10 bases between. CDR3 length: 14 residues. Germline V gives CDR1 MDHEN, CDR2 SYDVKM. The CDR3 loop reads CASIRGGNTGELFF. CDR3 nucleotides: TGTGCCAGCATTCGCGGAGGGAACACCGGGGAGCTGTTTTTT.